This T cell receptor beta chain came from a study of cytomegalovirus exposure and HLA in healthy donors. With 60 Vbeta and 13 Jbeta primers, the PCR was carried out. The repertoire was sequenced with immunoSEQ multiplex PCR; TCRdb's copy has only in-frame clones and lacks some. The sample shows some 140,000 clones, around nine tenths of them seen only once. The CDR3 totals 16 residues. Germline CDR1 is LGHNA and CDR2 is YNFKEQ. V was pared by 1 base and J by 1 base, with 12 bases between. In the case of this clone: Antigen: not known.

Study outcomes and limitations: Equally common other TCR beta chains were less clonally expanded than HLA-associated ones, a later analysis found.

The chain joins TRBV4-2 to TRBJ2-3, with D perhaps TRBD1 (6 bases). Sequenced input: PBMCs. This TCR derives from a woman aged 25 to 39 in good health and CMV-seronegative. DNA for the CDR3: TGTGCCAGCAGCCAAGGGCAGGGGTTAGGCACAGATACGCAGTATTTT. Residues: CASSQGQGLGTDTQYF.